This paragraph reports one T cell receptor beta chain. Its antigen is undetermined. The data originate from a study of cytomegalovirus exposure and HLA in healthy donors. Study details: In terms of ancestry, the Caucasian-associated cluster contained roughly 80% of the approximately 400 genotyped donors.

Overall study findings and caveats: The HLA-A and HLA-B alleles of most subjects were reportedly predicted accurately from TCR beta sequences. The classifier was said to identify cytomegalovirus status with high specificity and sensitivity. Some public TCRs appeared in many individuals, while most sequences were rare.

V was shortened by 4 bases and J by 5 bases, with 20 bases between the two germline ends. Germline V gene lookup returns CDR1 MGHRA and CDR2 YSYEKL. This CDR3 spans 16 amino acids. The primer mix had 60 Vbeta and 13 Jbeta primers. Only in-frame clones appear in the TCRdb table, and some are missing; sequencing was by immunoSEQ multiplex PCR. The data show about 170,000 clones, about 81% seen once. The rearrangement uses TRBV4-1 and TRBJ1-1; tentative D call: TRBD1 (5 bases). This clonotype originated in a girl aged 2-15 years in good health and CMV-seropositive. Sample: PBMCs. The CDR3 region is CASSPGGGTDSTEAFF. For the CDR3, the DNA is TGCGCCAGCAGCCCCGGTGGGGGGACGGATAGTACTGAAGCTTTCTTT.